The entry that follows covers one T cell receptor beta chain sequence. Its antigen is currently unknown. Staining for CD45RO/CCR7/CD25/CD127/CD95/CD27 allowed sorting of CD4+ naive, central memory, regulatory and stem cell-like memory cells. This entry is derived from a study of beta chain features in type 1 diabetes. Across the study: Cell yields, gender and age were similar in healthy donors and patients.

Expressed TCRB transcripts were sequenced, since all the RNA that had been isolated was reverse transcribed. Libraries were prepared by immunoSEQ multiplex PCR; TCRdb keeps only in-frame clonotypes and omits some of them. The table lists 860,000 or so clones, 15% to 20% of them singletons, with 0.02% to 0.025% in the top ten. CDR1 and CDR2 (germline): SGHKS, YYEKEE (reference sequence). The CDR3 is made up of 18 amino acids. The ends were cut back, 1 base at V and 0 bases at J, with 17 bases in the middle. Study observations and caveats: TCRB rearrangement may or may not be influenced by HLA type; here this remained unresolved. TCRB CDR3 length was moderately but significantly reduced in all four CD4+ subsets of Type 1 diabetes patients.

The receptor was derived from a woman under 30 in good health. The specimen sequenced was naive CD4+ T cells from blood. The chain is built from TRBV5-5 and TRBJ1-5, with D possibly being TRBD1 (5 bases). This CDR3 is CASSLFFDRLDSNQPQHF. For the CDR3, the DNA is TGTGCCAGCAGCTTGTTTTTCGACAGATTAGATAGCAATCAGCCCCAGCATTTT.